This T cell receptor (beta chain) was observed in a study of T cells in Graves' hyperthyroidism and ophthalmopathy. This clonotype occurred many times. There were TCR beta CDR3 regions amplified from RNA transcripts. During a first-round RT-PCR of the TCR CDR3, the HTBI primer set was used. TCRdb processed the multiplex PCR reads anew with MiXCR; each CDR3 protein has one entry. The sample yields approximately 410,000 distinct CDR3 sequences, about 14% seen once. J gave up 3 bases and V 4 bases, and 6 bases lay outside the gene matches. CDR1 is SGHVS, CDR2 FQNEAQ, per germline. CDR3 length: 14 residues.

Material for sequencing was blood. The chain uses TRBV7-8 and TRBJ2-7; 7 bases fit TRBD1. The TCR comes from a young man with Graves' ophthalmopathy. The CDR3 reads CASSWSDRDYEQYF. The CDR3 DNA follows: TGTGCCAGCAGCTGGAGTGACAGGGACTACGAGCAGTACTTC.